A selection of T cell receptor beta chains follows, all from one sample in a study of blood T cell repertoires in COVID-19. The repertoire was sequenced with immunoSEQ multiplex PCR; TCRdb's copy has only in-frame clones and lacks some. The repertoire holds just under 150,000 clones, about 83% seen once, with roughly 8% in the top ten. The sample taken for sequencing was peripheral blood. The receptors here all came from a woman in her forties or fifties with active or convalescent COVID-19. The CDR3 runs from the conserved cysteine through the conserved F or W. The D gene is left open where the match is weak. Only part of the rows carry a size: once, few, many, or a class if the clone is expanded.

V	D	J	size	DNA	CDR3
TRBV28	-	TRBJ1-2	-	TGTGCCAGCAGTTTAAGCGGAACTGGCTACACCTTC	CASSLSGTGYTF
TRBV11-2	-	TRBJ2-7	-	TGTGCCAGCAGCTTAACCAGCTCCTACGAGCAGTACTTC	CASSLTSSYEQYF
TRBV7-8	-	TRBJ2-7	-	TGTGCCAGCAGCTTGCGGGACCCCTACGAGCAGTACTTC	CASSLRDPYEQYF
TRBV19	-	TRBJ1-5	-	TGTGCCAGTAGCAACGCAGGGAATCAGCCCCAGCATTTT	CASSNAGNQPQHF
TRBV5-1	-	TRBJ2-7	-	TGCGCCAGCAGCTCATACAGGGGAGGAGAGCAGTACTTC	CASSSYRGGEQYF
TRBV7-9	-	TRBJ1-4	-	TGTGCCAGCAGCACCAGATTTGCAACTAATGAAAAACTGTTTTTT	CASSTRFATNEKLFF
TRBV4-2	TRBD2	TRBJ2-5	-	TGTGCCAGCAGCCAAGCCCTAGCGGGGGGGGAGACCCAGTACTTC	CASSQALAGGETQYF
TRBV2	-	TRBJ2-1	-	TGTGCCAGCAGTTTCATGGCTCTCGGGGGTGGATCCTACAATGAGCAGTTCTTC	CASSFMALGGGSYNEQFF
TRBV10-3	TRBD2	TRBJ2-7	-	TGTGCCATCAGTGGACTAGCGGGGGTCTACGAGCAGTACTTC	CAISGLAGVYEQYF
TRBV5-1	-	TRBJ2-5	once	TGCGCCAGCAGCTCCGGGACACAGGGTGGAGAGACCCAGTACTTC	CASSSGTQGGETQYF
TRBV29-1	TRBD1	TRBJ2-3	-	TGCAGCGTTGTTAGGACAGGGGGGGTCACAGATACGCAGTATTTT	CSVVRTGGVTDTQYF
TRBV20-1	TRBD2	TRBJ2-5	-	TGCAGTGCTAGTACGACTAGCGGGAAAGGGGAGACCCAGTACTTC	CSASTTSGKGETQYF
TRBV30	TRBD1	TRBJ2-7	-	TGTGCCTGGAGTTCGCCGTTCGGGACAGCCTTCTCCTACGAGCAGTACTTC	CAWSSPFGTAFSYEQYF
TRBV28	TRBD2	TRBJ2-7	once	TGTGCCAGCAGTTTAGATAGGGAGGGGTCAACCTACGAGCAGTACTTC	CASSLDREGSTYEQYF
TRBV4-2	-	TRBJ2-2	-	TGTGCCAGCAGCCAAGAAGGGGGAACCGGGGAGCTGTTTTTT	CASSQEGGTGELFF
TRBV7-2	-	TRBJ2-1	-	TGTGCCAGCAGCTCCACCTTCCCTCCCTTGGGGCTTAATGAGCAGTTCTTC	CASSSTFPPLGLNEQFF
TRBV29-1	-	TRBJ1-2	-	TGCAGCGTTGAAGAAATTTGGGGCGGCTACACCTTC	CSVEEIWGGYTF
TRBV4-1	-	TRBJ2-1	-	TGCGCCAGCAGCCAGGGCGCCTTGCCCTCCAATGAGCAGTTCTTC	CASSQGALPSNEQFF
TRBV7-9	-	TRBJ2-2	-	TGTGCCAGCAGTTTTACTAGGGACACCGGGGAGCTGTTTTTT	CASSFTRDTGELFF
TRBV4-3	-	TRBJ1-5	-	TGCGCCAGCAGCCAAGATCGGGACTTCTTGCAGCATTTT	CASSQDRDFLQHF
TRBV9	-	TRBJ2-3	-	TGTGCCAGCAGCGCCGGACAGTTTACCACAGATACGCAGTATTTT	CASSAGQFTTDTQYF
TRBV30	-	TRBJ2-3	-	TGTGCCTGGAGTGTAGATGGGGGCCCCACCAGTGCGCAGTATTTT	CAWSVDGGPTSAQYF
TRBV10-3	TRBD2	TRBJ2-2	-	TGTGCCATCAGTGAAGGGACTAGCGAATCGGGGGAGCTGTTTTTT	CAISEGTSESGELFF
TRBV7-2	TRBD1	TRBJ2-7	-	TGTGCCAGCAGCTTAATCGGACAGGGGGCCTACGAGCAGTACTTC	CASSLIGQGAYEQYF
TRBV19	TRBD1	TRBJ1-5	-	TGTGCCAGTAGTATCGACAGGGGTGGGAATCAGCCCCAGCATTTT	CASSIDRGGNQPQHF
TRBV2	TRBD1	TRBJ2-7	-	TGTGCCAGCAGGGGGACAGGGAGGTACGAGCAGTACTTC	CASRGTGRYEQYF
TRBV27	-	TRBJ2-7	-	TGTGCCAGCAGTTTATCTCAGGCCTACGAGCAGTACTTC	CASSLSQAYEQYF
TRBV7-8	-	TRBJ1-1	-	TGTGCCAGCAGCTTTAGGGAGGAAGCTTTCTTT	CASSFREEAFF
TRBV7-9	TRBD1	TRBJ2-5	-	TGTGCCAGCAGCGTGGACAGGGAAAGAGAGACCCAGTACTTC	CASSVDRERETQYF
TRBV7-8	TRBD2	TRBJ2-2	-	TGTGCCACCCACGGGGCGGGGGGGAACACCGGGGAGCTGTTTTTT	CATHGAGGNTGELFF
TRBV5-6	TRBD1	TRBJ1-3	-	TGTGCCAGCAGCTTCCCGTCCGGGACAGGGGGAAACACCATATATTTT	CASSFPSGTGGNTIYF
TRBV7-8	-	TRBJ1-3	-	TGTGCCAGCAGGGCTGCTGGAAACACCATATATTTT	CASRAAGNTIYF
TRBV18	-	TRBJ2-5	-	TGTGCCAGCTCACCCGGGACACTAAAGCAAGAGACCCAGTACTTC	CASSPGTLKQETQYF
TRBV4-3	-	TRBJ1-2	once	TGCGCCAGCAGCCCCCAAAACGGACAGCCCGACGACTATGGCTACACCTTC	CASSPQNGQPDDYGYTF
TRBV9	-	TRBJ1-1	-	TGTGCCAGCAGCGTAGACAGGGCGCACACTGAAGCTTTCTTT	CASSVDRAHTEAFF
TRBV18	-	TRBJ2-3	-	TGTGCCAGCTCACCAACTCCCCAGGCCGGGAAAGGAACAGATACGCAGTATTTT	CASSPTPQAGKGTDTQYF
TRBV15	TRBD1	TRBJ1-2	-	TGTGCCACCAGCAGAGCCGGACAGGGCAACTATGGCTACACCTTC	CATSRAGQGNYGYTF
TRBV29-1	TRBD1	TRBJ2-1	-	TGCAGCGTTTTTGGACAGGGATCTGTGAATGAGCAGTTCTTC	CSVFGQGSVNEQFF
TRBV24-1	-	TRBJ2-3	once	TGTGCCACCAGTGATGGGACTGTATTAGGAAATACGCAGTATTTT	CATSDGTVLGNTQYF
TRBV19	-	TRBJ1-4	-	TGTGCCAGTAGAGGGAGGGGCGCAACTAATGAAAAACTGTTTTTT	CASRGRGATNEKLFF
TRBV15	-	TRBJ1-6	-	TGTGCCACCAGCAGAGTTGACAGCTATAATTCACCCCTCCACTTT	CATSRVDSYNSPLHF
TRBV7-2	-	TRBJ2-2	-	TGTGCCAGCAGCTTAGGATACCAGGGCACCGGGGAGCTGTTTTTT	CASSLGYQGTGELFF
TRBV27	TRBD2	TRBJ2-1	-	TGTGCCAGCAGTTTAACACCCCCAGGCACTAGCGGTCCTCGGTTCTTC	CASSLTPPGTSGPRFF
TRBV5-1	-	TRBJ2-2	once	TGCGCCAGCAGCTTGTCAGGGCCCGACACCGGGGAGCTGTTTTTT	CASSLSGPDTGELFF
TRBV19	-	TRBJ1-6	few	TGTGCCAGTAGCCTCAATGCCCCCCGGTCTTCGTCACCCCTCCACTTT	CASSLNAPRSSSPLHF
TRBV5-4	-	TRBJ1-5	-	TGTGCCAGCAGCTCTGGAGGCAGGGGATCCAATCAGCCCCAGCATTTT	CASSSGGRGSNQPQHF
TRBV6-5	-	TRBJ1-5	-	TGTGCCAGCAGTTACTCGGGACAATTGTATCAGCCCCAGCATTTT	CASSYSGQLYQPQHF
TRBV19	-	TRBJ1-6	-	TGTGCCAGTAGTATGATCGGGGGTGGTAATTCACCCCTCCACTTT	CASSMIGGGNSPLHF
TRBV24-1	-	TRBJ2-5	-	TGTGCCACCAGTGTCACCGGGGGTGGAGAGACCCAGTACTTC	CATSVTGGGETQYF
TRBV11-2	TRBD1	TRBJ1-4	-	TGTGCCAGCAGCCCTTTGACAGGGGGGATTGCAACTAATGAAAAACTGTTTTTT	CASSPLTGGIATNEKLFF
TRBV19	-	TRBJ2-5	-	TGTGCCAGTAACGAAGGCCTTTCCGGGGCCCAGTACTTC	CASNEGLSGAQYF
TRBV28	-	TRBJ1-2	few	TGTGCCAGCAGTTTAATCCGGGGATCTAACTATGGCTACACCTTC	CASSLIRGSNYGYTF